This TCR beta chain is from a study of cytomegalovirus exposure and HLA in healthy donors. CDR1 is KGHSH, CDR2 LQKENI, per germline. The V and J ends lost 6 bases and 9 bases respectively, with 15 bases between them. The CDR3 sequence is 13 residues long. Note on this clone: Its antigen is unidentified.

Both 60 Vbeta primers and 13 Jbeta primers went into the PCR. Clones were sequenced by immunoSEQ multiplex PCR, and TCRdb holds only the in-frame ones, with some missing. The table includes some 150,000 clones, 70% to 90% detected once. Regarding the study as a whole: Common viral pathogens were later found to be apparently linked to several of the most significant clusters. Within a later analysis, the majority of CMV-associated TCR beta chains appeared HLA-restricted. Researchers reported that three CMV-associated chains were confirmed in vitro as CMV antigen-specific. Some V segments (TRBV6-2 and TRBV6-3 among them) were excluded as indistinguishable.

The sequence was collected from a man in his forties in good health and CMV-seronegative. The V and J genes are TRBV18 and TRBJ2-1; a weak D match, TRBD1 (7 bases). The sample consisted of PBMCs. The CDR3 sequence: CASSYQGGGEQFF. Written as DNA, the CDR3 is TGTGCCAGCTCTTACCAGGGGGGAGGTGAGCAGTTCTTC.